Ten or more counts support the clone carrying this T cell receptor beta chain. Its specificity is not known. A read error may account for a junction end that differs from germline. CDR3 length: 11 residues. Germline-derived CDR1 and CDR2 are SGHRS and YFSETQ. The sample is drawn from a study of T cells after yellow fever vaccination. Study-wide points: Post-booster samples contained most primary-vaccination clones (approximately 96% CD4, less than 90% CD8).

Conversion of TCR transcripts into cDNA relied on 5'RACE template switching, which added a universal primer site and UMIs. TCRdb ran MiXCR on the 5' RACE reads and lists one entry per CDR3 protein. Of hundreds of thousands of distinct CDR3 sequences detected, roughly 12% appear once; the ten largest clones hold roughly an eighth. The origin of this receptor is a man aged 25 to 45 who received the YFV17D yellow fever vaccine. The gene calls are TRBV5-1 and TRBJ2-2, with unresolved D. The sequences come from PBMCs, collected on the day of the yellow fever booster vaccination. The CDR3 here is CASTGTGELFF. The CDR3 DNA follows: TGTGCCAGCACCGGCACCGGGGAGCTGTTTTTT. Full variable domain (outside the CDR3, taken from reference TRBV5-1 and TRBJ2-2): KAGVTQTPRYLIKTRGQQVTLSCSPISGHRSVSWYQQTPGQGLQFLFEYFSETQRNKGNFPGRFSGRQFSNSRSEMNVSTLELGDSALYLCASTGTGELFFGEGSRLTVL.